This T cell receptor (beta chain) was recovered during a study of blood T cell repertoires in COVID-19. Across the whole study: The study drew acute and convalescent COVID-19 samples from the United States, Italy and Spain. PBMCs, B-cell-depleted T cells, or T cells provided the cDNA or gDNA that made up the material.

CDR1 is SGHAT and CDR2 is FQNNGV in the germline V gene. CDR3 length: 13 amino acids. V lost 6 bases and J lost 7; bases outside the gene matches: 8. How the authors handled the data: Reference gene primer amplification gave nucleated cell count estimates. Clones were read by immunoSEQ multiplex PCR, and TCRdb kept only the in-frame ones, dropping some. Clonal size and the V and J genes are those of that table, whereas D and trimming came from the DNA. The sample has hundreds of thousands of clones, around 88% seen once; the top ten hold around an eighth. Enrolled during active infection, Seattle patients were then followed longitudinally.

The chain uses TRBV11-2 and TRBJ1-2; 7 bases line up with TRBD1. The specimen sequenced was peripheral blood. The sequence was obtained from a woman between 45 and 65 years old with COVID-19, enrolled during active disease. CDR3 nucleotide sequence: TGTGCCAGCAGTAGGGGGCAGCCTGCTGGCTACACCTTC. Its protein product is CASSRGQPAGYTF.